The next 30 T cell receptor beta chains were all read from a single sample in a study of cytomegalovirus exposure and HLA in healthy donors (dated by TCRdb to 2016 to 2017). Library prep was done by the immunoSEQ multiplex PCR assay. For the multiplex PCR, a mixture combining 60 forward primers for TCR Vbeta segments and 13 reverse primers for TCR Jbeta segments was used. TCRdb mirrors the immuneACCESS table, restricted to in-frame sequences. Some clones are absent from its copies; in checked studies, under half trace to an unresolved V gene, and the reason for the others is unknown. This sample's listing comprises approximately 100,000 clones. The ten largest clones add up to about 0.59% of the sample. Sequenced input: PBMCs. These receptors originate from a man in his forties or fifties in good health and CMV-seronegative.

The chain recombines TRBV14 with TRBJ2-4; D unresolved. Trimming left V 0 bases short and J 8 bases short, with 8 bases between. The CDR3 loop spans 13 amino acids. Per germline, CDR1 SGHDN and CDR2 FVKESK. CDR3 residues: CASSQDPEDIQYF. For the CDR3, the DNA is TGTGCCAGCAGCCAAGATCCCGAGGACATTCAGTACTTC.

This rearrangement joins TRBV20-1 to TRBJ2-5; no firm D call. This CDR3 is built from 11 residues. CDR1 is DFQATT and CDR2 is SNEGSKA in the germline V gene (reference sequence). V was clipped by 6 bases and J by 5 bases, with 10 bases between them. The CDR3: CSAQKWETQYF. The CDR3 DNA is TGCAGTGCCCAGAAGTGGGAGACCCAGTACTTC.

This chain uses TRBV7-3 with TRBJ2-1; 11 nucleotides line up with TRBD2. The CDR3 consists of 15 residues. The germline V gene has CDR1 SGHTA and CDR2 FQGTGA. V shed 4 bases, J shed 5 bases, and the junction held 4 bases outside the gene matches. CDR3 loop: CASSSRLAGNNEQFF. Written as DNA, the CDR3 is TGTGCCAGCAGCTCGCGACTAGCGGGGAACAATGAGCAGTTCTTC.

J is TRBJ1-2 and V is TRBV6-6; D is possibly TRBD1 (6 bases). Germline-derived CDR1 and CDR2 are MNHNY and SVGAGI (reference sequence). This CDR3 has 16 residues. Trimming took off 2 bases at V and 8 bases at J, with 21 bases between the two ends. The DNA of the CDR3 is TGTGCCAGCAGTTACCCAGAAAGCGTTGGACAGATCGGCTACACCTTC. Residues: CASSYPESVGQIGYTF.

This chain uses TRBV19 with TRBJ1-5, with D maybe TRBD1 (5 bases). Trimming removed 1 base from V and 7 bases from J, with 17 bases in between. CDR1 is LNHDA, CDR2 SQIVND, per germline (reference sequence). The CDR3 is made up of 16 amino acids. CDR3 sequence: CASSIGGRGGTQPQHF. Here the CDR3 DNA reads TGTGCCAGTAGTATAGGAGGAAGGGGAGGGACGCAGCCCCAGCATTTT. Full variable domain (missing parts from reference TRBV19 and TRBJ1-5): DGGITQSPKYLFRKEGQNVTLSCEQNLNHDAMYWYRQDPGQGLRLIYYSQIVNDFQKGDIAEGYSVSREKKESFPLTVTSAQKNPTAFYLCASSIGGRGGTQPQHFGDGTRLSIL.

This chain links TRBV5-1 with TRBJ1-2, with TRBD1 identical over 8 bases. The CDR3 is 14 residues long. V lost 4 bases, J lost 8 bases, and 10 bases stayed unmatched. In germline, CDR1 is SGHRS, CDR2 YFSETQ. The CDR3 DNA sequence: TGCGCCAGCAGCACAATTCAGGGGGCTTGGGGCTACACCTTC. It yields the protein CASSTIQGAWGYTF.

The chain combines TRBV29-1 with TRBJ2-7; D is ambiguous. Germline V gene lookup returns CDR1 SQVTM and CDR2 ANQGSEA. V lost 0 bases, J lost 4 bases, and 13 bases lay in between. CDR3 length equals 14 residues. Here the CDR3 DNA reads TGCAGCGTTGAAGATCAGTTTAATACGTACGAGCAGTACTTC. Translating gives CSVEDQFNTYEQYF.

V is TRBV12-5 and J is TRBJ2-5, with D maybe TRBD2 (6 bases). Looked up from germline, CDR1 is LGHNT and CDR2 is FRNRAP. The CDR3 consists of 11 residues. The CDR3 nucleotides read TGTGCGTCGGGGGTCGAAGAGACCCAGTACTTC. Translation gives CASGVEETQYF.

This chain joins TRBV9 and TRBJ1-6; D unresolved. Germline-derived CDR1 and CDR2 are SGDLS and YYNGEE. Trimming left V 0 bases short and J 8 bases short, with 6 bases between. CDR3 size: 13 residues. Here the CDR3 DNA reads TGTGCCAGCAGCGTAGGACTTGATTCACCCCTCCACTTT. This gives the protein CASSVGLDSPLHF. Together with reference TRBV9 and TRBJ1-6, the CDR3 gives the full variable domain: DSGVTQTPKHLITATGQRVTLRCSPRSGDLSVYWYQQSLDQGLQFLIQYYNGEERAKGNILERFSAQQFPDLHSELNLSSLELGDSALYFCASSVGLDSPLHFGNGTRLTVT.

V and J are TRBV2 and TRBJ1-2; TRBD1 agrees at 9 bases. Germline-derived CDR1 and CDR2 are SNHLY and FYNNEI. This CDR3 spans 13 amino acids. V shed 5 bases and J 6 bases; nucleotides not matched to a gene: 4. CDR3 protein: CASSPTGGHGYTF. In nucleotides, the CDR3 is TGTGCCAGCAGTCCGACAGGGGGGCATGGCTACACCTTC.

This sequence joins TRBV27 and TRBJ1-2, with D possibly being TRBD1 (6 bases). Per the germline V gene, CDR1 is MNHEY and CDR2 is SMNVEV (reference sequence). V was clipped by 6 bases and J by 7 bases, with 18 bases between them. The CDR3 is 14 amino acids. CDR3 loop: CASRPQGLTLGYTF. The CDR3 region has the DNA TGTGCCAGCAGACCCCAGGGGCTAACTCTTGGCTACACCTTC.

The chain has TRBV19 and TRBJ1-5; 9 nucleotides agree with TRBD1. CDR1 is LNHDA and CDR2 is SQIVND in the germline V gene (reference sequence). After removal of 10 bases from V and 3 bases from J, the junction contained 4 bases not matched to a gene. This CDR3 spans 13 amino acids. The CDR3 loop is CATDRGNNQPQHF. The CDR3 DNA follows: TGTGCCACTGACAGGGGGAACAATCAGCCCCAGCATTTT.

This chain uses TRBV29-1 with TRBJ1-2, with 9 bases fitting TRBD1. This CDR3 contains 13 residues. V lost 3 bases and J lost 6; bases outside the gene matches: 5. The germline V gene has CDR1 SQVTM and CDR2 ANQGSEA. CDR3 residues: CSVDGTGPNGYTF. Written as DNA, the CDR3 is TGCAGCGTTGACGGGACAGGGCCCAATGGCTACACCTTC. The variable domain in full, completed from reference TRBV29-1 and TRBJ1-2, reads SAVISQKPSRDICQRGTSLTIQCQVDSQVTMMFWYRQQPGQSLTLIATANQGSEATYESGFVIDKFPISRPNLTFSTLTVSNMSPEDSSIYLCSVDGTGPNGYTFGSGTRLTVV.

In regard to this clone: A junction boundary mismatches the germline segment, possibly from a read error. The chain is built from TRBV11-2 and TRBJ2-1; D gene ambiguous. Germline V lookup: CDR1 SGHAT, CDR2 FQNNGV. This CDR3 region has 14 residues. Written as DNA, the CDR3 is TGTGCCAGCAGCAAGATCGGTACCTACAGTGAGCAGTTCTTC. Its translation is CASSKIGTYSEQFF.

The chain combines TRBV5-4 with TRBJ1-6; maybe TRBD1 (5 bases). CDR3 length: 15 amino acids. With 4 bases removed from V and 14 bases from J, the gap between germline ends came to 22 bases. Germline assignment: CDR1 SGHNT and CDR2 YYREEE (reference sequence). The CDR3 DNA sequence: TGTGCCAGCAGCCCTACAGGAGGGAGATTTGAATCCCTCCACTTT. The encoded protein is CASSPTGGRFESLHF. Variable domain in full (rest from reference TRBV5-4 and TRBJ1-6): ETGVTQSPTHLIKTRGQQVTLRCSSQSGHNTVSWYQQALGQGPQFIFQYYREEENGRGNFPPRFSGLQFPNYSSELNVNALELDDSALYLCASSPTGGRFESLHFGNGTRLTVT.

The chain couples TRBV6-1 to TRBJ2-7; D might be TRBD2 (7 bases). In germline, CDR1 is MNHNS, CDR2 SASEGT. The CDR3 is 16 residues long. Between the trimmed V and J ends, which lost 4 bases and 2 bases, there was a span of 18 bases. CDR3 sequence reads: CASSGAVGGRAYEQYF. The DNA for the CDR3 is TGTGCCAGCAGTGGCGCTGTGGGGGGGCGGGCCTACGAGCAGTACTTC.

The chain joins TRBV5-1 to TRBJ1-1; 8 positions match TRBD1. The V gene end was trimmed by 1 base and the J gene end by 6 bases; junction bases not matched to a gene: 11. CDR3 length: 16 residues. Per germline, CDR1 SGHRS and CDR2 YFSETQ. CDR3 sequence reads: CASSLRPGQGASEAFF. The CDR3 bases are TGCGCCAGCAGCTTGAGGCCGGGCCAGGGGGCTTCTGAAGCTTTCTTT. The full variable domain, in which reference TRBV5-1 and TRBJ1-1 provide the parts outside the CDR3, is KAGVTQTPRYLIKTRGQQVTLSCSPISGHRSVSWYQQTPGQGLQFLFEYFSETQRNKGNFPGRFSGRQFSNSRSEMNVSTLELGDSALYLCASSLRPGQGASEAFFGQGTRLTVV.

The chain couples TRBV9 to TRBJ2-5, with 11 nucleotides matching TRBD2. This CDR3 has 17 residues. V was pared by 0 bases and J by 5 bases, with 9 bases of the junction left unmatched. The germline CDR1 and CDR2 sequences are SGDLS and YYNGEE. In DNA form, the CDR3 reads TGTGCCAGCAGCGTAGGGGAGCTAGCGGGGGGTCTGGAGACCCAGTACTTC. As protein: CASSVGELAGGLETQYF.

This chain connects TRBV2 to TRBJ1-1, with D uncertain. This CDR3 region has 15 residues. Germline V gives CDR1 SNHLY, CDR2 FYNNEI. V lost 5 bases and J lost 4, with 17 bases in between. DNA of the CDR3: TGTGCCAGCAGTACCTTTACCCGAGGTGGCACTGAAGCTTTCTTT. Translated: CASSTFTRGGTEAFF.

The chain recombines TRBV19 with TRBJ2-4; D unclear. The V and J ends lost 3 bases and 1 base respectively, with 10 bases between them. Per the germline V gene, CDR1 is LNHDA and CDR2 is SQIVND (reference sequence). This CDR3 has 15 residues. The CDR3 region is CASSIEVIAKNIQYF. DNA of the CDR3: TGTGCCAGTAGTATCGAGGTTATTGCCAAAAACATTCAGTACTTC.

The chain joins TRBV30 to TRBJ1-3; D is uncertain. This CDR3 comprises 13 residues. Per germline, CDR1 GTSNPN and CDR2 SVGIG (reference sequence). Trimming stripped 4 bases from V and 0 bases from J, with 7 bases between. The CDR3 is CAWTINSGNTIYF. Here the CDR3 DNA reads TGTGCCTGGACTATTAACTCTGGAAACACCATATATTTT.

V is TRBV4-3 and J is TRBJ1-2, with 8 bases matching TRBD1. This CDR3 spans 16 amino acids. CDR1 is LGHNA and CDR2 is YSLEER in the germline V gene. V gave up 1 base and J gave up 4 bases; unmatched junction bases: 8. CDR3 DNA: TGCGCCAGCAGCCAAGGACCGGCAGGGGGCGCCTATGGCTACACCTTC. Translation: CASSQGPAGGAYGYTF.

V gene TRBV19 combines with J gene TRBJ2-7; 9 positions match TRBD1. The CDR3 contains 13 residues. Losses at the gene ends were 6 bases for V and 6 bases for J; bases not matched to a gene: 6. CDR1 is LNHDA and CDR2 is SQIVND in the germline V gene (reference sequence). The CDR3 DNA reads as TGTGCCAGTAGAAGGGACAGGGACTCCGAGCAGTACTTC. As protein: CASRRDRDSEQYF.

The chain recombines TRBV18 with TRBJ2-1; TRBD1 agrees at 7 bases. The trim removed 1 base at V and 3 bases at J, leaving 9 bases unmatched. The germline V gene has CDR1 KGHSH and CDR2 LQKENI. The CDR3 runs to 17 residues. The CDR3 loop reads CASSPLGWDSYYNEQFF. CDR3 nucleotide sequence: TGTGCCAGCTCACCACTTGGATGGGACAGCTACTACAATGAGCAGTTCTTC.

V and J are TRBV6-6 and TRBJ2-7, with D perhaps matching TRBD2 (6 bases). V was trimmed by 7 bases and J by 3 bases, leaving 13 bases between them. The CDR3 covers 13 residues. Germline V gene sequence: CDR1 MNHNY, CDR2 SVGAGI (reference sequence). CDR3 DNA sequence: TGTGCCAGCACCCCGCCGGGGGACTACGAGCAGTACTTC. Translation gives CASTPPGDYEQYF.

This chain links TRBV29-1 with TRBJ2-2; tentatively, D is TRBD1 (5 bases). V lost 4 bases, J lost 5 bases, and 11 bases lay in between. CDR1 is SQVTM, CDR2 ANQGSEA, per germline. The CDR3 is 13 residues long. In nucleotides, the CDR3 is TGCAGCGTTGGTGAAGGGGTAACCGGGGAGCTGTTTTTT. Its translation: CSVGEGVTGELFF.

This chain links TRBV4-3 with TRBJ1-4, with a weak D call TRBD1 (6 bases). V lost 3 bases and J 6 bases, leaving 11 bases between the germline ends. Germline V lookup: CDR1 LGHNA, CDR2 YSLEER. The CDR3 covers 14 residues. This chain's CDR3 is CASSQDRFYEKLFF. In DNA form, the CDR3 reads TGCGCCAGCAGCCAGGACAGATTCTATGAAAAACTGTTTTTT.

This chain uses TRBV11-2 with TRBJ2-7; unclear D gene. Germline V CDR1 and CDR2: SGHAT, FQNNGV. CDR3 size: 17 residues. Trimming shortened V by 6 bases and J by 2 bases, and 23 bases separated the two germline ends. DNA for the CDR3: TGTGCCAGCAGTCCCCCACTGGCGGTTAACTATCCCTACGAGCAGTACTTC. Protein sequence: CASSPPLAVNYPYEQYF. Full variable domain (missing parts from reference TRBV11-2 and TRBJ2-7): EAGVAQSPRYKIIEKRQSVAFWCNPISGHATLYWYQQILGQGPKLLIQFQNNGVVDDSQLPKDRFSAERLKGVDSTLKIQPAKLEDSAVYLCASSPPLAVNYPYEQYFGPGTRLTVT.

The V call is TRBV7-2, the J call TRBJ1-5; no clear D gene. CDR1 and CDR2 from the germline V gene are SGHTA and FQGNSA. This CDR3 region has 13 residues. The V gene lost 1 base and the J gene lost 4 bases, with 5 bases spanning the gap. As DNA, the CDR3 is TGTGCCAGCAGCTTAGATCTAAATCAGCCCCAGCATTTT. Its protein product is CASSLDLNQPQHF.

The chain links TRBV27 to TRBJ2-3; D possibly corresponds to TRBD2 (6 bases). CDR3 length: 14 residues. Per the germline V gene, CDR1 is MNHEY and CDR2 is SMNVEV (reference sequence). Trimming cost V 6 bases and J 1 base, with 11 bases left between them. The DNA for the CDR3 is TGTGCCAGCAGAGAAACGGGGGGCACAGATACGCAGTATTTT. Protein sequence: CASRETGGTDTQYF.